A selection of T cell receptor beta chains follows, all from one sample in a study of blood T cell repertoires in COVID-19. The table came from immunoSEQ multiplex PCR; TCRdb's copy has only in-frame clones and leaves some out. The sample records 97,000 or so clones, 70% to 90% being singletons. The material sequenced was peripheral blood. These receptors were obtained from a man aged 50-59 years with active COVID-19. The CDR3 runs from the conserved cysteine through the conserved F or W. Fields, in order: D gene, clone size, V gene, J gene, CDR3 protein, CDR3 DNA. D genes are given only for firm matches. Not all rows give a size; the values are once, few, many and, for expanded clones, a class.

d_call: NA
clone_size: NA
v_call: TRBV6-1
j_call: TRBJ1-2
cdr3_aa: CASSEATGQRFYGYTF
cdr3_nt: TGTGCCAGCAGTGAAGCCACCGGACAGCGATTTTATGGCTACACCTTC

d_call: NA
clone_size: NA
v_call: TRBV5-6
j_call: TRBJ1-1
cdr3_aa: CASRKTGLNTEAFF
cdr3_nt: TGTGCCAGCCGAAAGACAGGTTTGAACACTGAAGCTTTCTTT

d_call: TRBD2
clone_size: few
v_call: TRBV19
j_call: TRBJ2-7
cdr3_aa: CASSPPGGRETYEQYF
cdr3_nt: TGTGCCAGTAGTCCGCCGGGGGGACGGGAAACCTACGAGCAGTACTTC

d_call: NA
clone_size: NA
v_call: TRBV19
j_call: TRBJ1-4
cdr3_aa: CASSYQAGLTNEKLFF
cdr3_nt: TGTGCCAGTAGCTATCAGGCGGGGCTAACTAATGAAAAACTGTTTTTT

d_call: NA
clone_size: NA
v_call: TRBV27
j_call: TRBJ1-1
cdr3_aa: CASSLAGNTEAFF
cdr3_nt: TGTGCCAGCAGCTTGGCAGGGAACACTGAAGCTTTCTTT

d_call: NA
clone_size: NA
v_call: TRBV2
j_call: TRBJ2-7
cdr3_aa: CASTPSPSLLYEQYF
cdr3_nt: TGTGCCAGCACCCCGTCGCCTAGCCTTCTCTACGAGCAGTACTTC

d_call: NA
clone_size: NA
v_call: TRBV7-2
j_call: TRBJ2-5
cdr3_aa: CASSRRTSQGETQYF
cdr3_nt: TGTGCCAGCAGCCGGCGGACTTCCCAAGGGGAGACCCAGTACTTC

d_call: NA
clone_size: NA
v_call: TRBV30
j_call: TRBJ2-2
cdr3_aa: CAWRGDTGELFF
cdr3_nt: TGTGCCTGGAGAGGTGACACGGGGGAGCTGTTTTTT

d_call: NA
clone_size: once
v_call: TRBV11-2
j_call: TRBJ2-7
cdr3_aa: CASSAGFSYEQYF
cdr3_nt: TGTGCCAGCAGCGCAGGGTTCTCCTACGAGCAGTACTTC

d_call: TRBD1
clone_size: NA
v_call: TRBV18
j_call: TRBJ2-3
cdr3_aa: CASSPGQGFSTQYF
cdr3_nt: TGTGCCAGCTCACCGGGACAGGGCTTTAGTACGCAGTATTTT

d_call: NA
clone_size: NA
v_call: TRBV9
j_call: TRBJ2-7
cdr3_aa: CASNDHTGPQYF
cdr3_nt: TGTGCCAGCAACGATCACACGGGTCCGCAGTACTTC

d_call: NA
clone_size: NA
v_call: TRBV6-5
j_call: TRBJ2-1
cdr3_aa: CASSRRQGHEQFF
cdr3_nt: TGTGCCAGCAGTCGTAGGCAGGGCCATGAGCAGTTCTTC

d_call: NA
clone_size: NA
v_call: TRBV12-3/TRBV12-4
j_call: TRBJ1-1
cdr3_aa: CASSSRRDTEAFF
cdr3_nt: TGTGCCAGCAGTTCCCGACGGGACACTGAAGCTTTCTTT

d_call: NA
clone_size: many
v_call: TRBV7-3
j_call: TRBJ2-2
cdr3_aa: CASSRDSNTGELFF
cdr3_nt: TGTGCCAGCAGCCGGGACTCGAACACCGGGGAGCTGTTTTTT

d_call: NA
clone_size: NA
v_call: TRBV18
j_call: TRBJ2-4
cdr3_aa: CASSPATQIQYF
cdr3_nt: TGTGCCAGCTCACCCGCGACTCAAATTCAGTACTTC

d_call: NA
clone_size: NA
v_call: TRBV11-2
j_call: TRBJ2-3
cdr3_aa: CASSFGLWRASTDTQYF
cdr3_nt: TGTGCCAGCAGCTTCGGCCTCTGGCGGGCCAGCACAGATACGCAGTATTTT

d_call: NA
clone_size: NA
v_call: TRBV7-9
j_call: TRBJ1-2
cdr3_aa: CASSSTESPRSYTF
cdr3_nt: TGTGCCAGCAGCTCTACTGAATCACCTAGGAGCTACACCTTC

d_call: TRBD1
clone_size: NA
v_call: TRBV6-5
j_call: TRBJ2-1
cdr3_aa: CASSRQGGLGEQFF
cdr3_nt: TGTGCCAGCAGTAGACAGGGTGGGTTAGGTGAGCAGTTCTTC